One sample yielded the 13 T cell receptor beta chains listed below, sequenced in a study of blood T cell repertoires in COVID-19 (TCRdb year 2020). The method behind the library was the immunoSEQ multiplex PCR assay. In TCRdb, the immuneACCESS table is reduced to in-frame sequences with V and J assigned. These tables do not hold every clone; where another copy was compared, an unresolved V gene accounts for under half, and the others remain unexplained. The sample data list 320,000 or so clones, and around nine tenths of these were observed just once. Clones ranked in the top ten supply 5% of the sample. The sample consisted of PBMCs or T cells enriched from blood (not recorded which). These TCRs come from a man aged 30-40 years who had recovered from COVID-19.

J is TRBJ2-1 and V is TRBV7-3; D not certain. Germline lookup yields CDR1 SGHTA and CDR2 FQGTGA. Trimming cost V 4 bases and J 6 bases, with 10 bases left between them. CDR3 length: 13 residues. CDR3 amino acids: CASSSTRGNEQFF. The CDR3 DNA follows: TGTGCCAGCAGCTCTACGAGAGGCAATGAGCAGTTCTTC.

The rearrangement links TRBV28 to TRBJ1-5; TRBD1 matches 7 bases. Germline CDR1 reads MDHEN; CDR2 reads SYDVKM. This CDR3 contains 18 residues. V shed 6 bases and J 2 bases; nucleotides not matched to a gene: 16. The CDR3 DNA sequence: TGTGCCAGCAGACGGCCCGGGACAGCGGACTTTGGCAATCAGCCCCAGCATTTT. Translation: CASRRPGTADFGNQPQHF.

The chain combines TRBV3-1 (or the pseudogene TRBV3-2) with TRBJ2-5; TRBD2 matches 7 bases. The junction had 7 bases not matched to a gene; V was cut back by 4 bases and J by 5 bases. CDR1 is LGHDT, CDR2 YNNKEL, per germline (reference sequence). The CDR3 is 14 residues long. The CDR3 nucleotides read TGTGCCAGCAGCCCCTCCGGGACTACCGAGACCCAGTACTTC. This codes for CASSPSGTTETQYF.

The chain uses TRBV2 and TRBJ2-7; possible D gene TRBD2, 5 bases. The CDR3 extends over 12 amino acids. Germline V gene sequence: CDR1 SNHLY, CDR2 FYNNEI. Trimming pared 4 bases from V and 5 bases from J, leaving 9 bases between. This chain's CDR3 is CASSAGRDEQYF. CDR3 nucleotide sequence: TGTGCCAGCAGTGCTGGGAGAGACGAGCAGTACTTC.

The V call is TRBV6-4, the J call TRBJ2-2, with TRBD1 identical over 8 bases. Per germline, CDR1 MRHNA and CDR2 SNTAGT. The V and J ends lost 4 bases and 7 bases, in that order; junction bases with no gene match: 8. The CDR3 covers 15 residues. CDR3 DNA: TGTGCCAGCAGTGCCGCCCAGGGGGCCGGCGGGGAGCTGTTTTTT. As protein: CASSAAQGAGGELFF.

This sequence joins TRBV7-2 and TRBJ2-5; TRBD2 might be the D (5 bases). From germline, CDR1 is SGHTA and CDR2 FQGNSA. V lost 5 bases, J lost 0 bases, and 10 bases lay in between. This CDR3 spans 14 amino acids. The CDR3, as DNA: TGTGCCAGCAGCGGAGGCGGGTACCAAGAGACCCAGTACTTC. Amino acid sequence: CASSGGGYQETQYF.

The V call is TRBV19, the J call TRBJ2-3, with 9 bases that match TRBD2. V lost 5 bases, J lost 5 bases, and 8 bases stayed unmatched. CDR3 size: 15 residues. Germline V gene lookup returns CDR1 LNHDA and CDR2 SQIVND (reference sequence). The CDR3 region has the DNA TGTGCCAGTAGTGCCGCGGGAGGGCGTAGAGATACGCAGTATTTT. Amino acid sequence: CASSAAGGRRDTQYF.

This chain joins TRBV19 and TRBJ2-7; TRBD2 agrees at 9 bases. CDR3 size: 13 residues. Germline V lookup: CDR1 LNHDA, CDR2 SQIVND (reference sequence). V dropped 6 bases and J dropped 2; count of bases not matched to a gene: 2. CDR3 loop: CASRASGAYEQYF. The CDR3 DNA follows: TGTGCCAGTAGGGCTAGCGGGGCCTACGAGCAGTACTTC.

This clone was detected once. Other DNA sequences in this sample translate to the same CDR3. This chain joins TRBV28 and TRBJ1-5; TRBD1 aligns across 11 bases. The CDR3 length is 15 residues. V dropped 5 bases and J dropped 6; count of bases not matched to a gene: 6. The germline gives CDR1 MDHEN, CDR2 SYDVKM. The CDR3 here is CASSPRTGGFQPQHF. The CDR3 DNA sequence: TGTGCCAGCAGTCCCCGGACAGGGGGCTTTCAGCCCCAGCATTTT.

The CDR3 reads CASSQGRIAKNIQYF. The CDR3, as DNA: TGTGCCAGCAGCCAAGGGAGGATAGCCAAAAACATTCAGTACTTC. The J gene is TRBJ2-4, the V gene TRBV3-1 (or the pseudogene TRBV3-2); TRBD2 might be the D (5 bases). Germline lookup yields CDR1 LGHDT and CDR2 YNNKEL (reference sequence). V shed 1 base and J shed 0 bases, with 7 bases lying between them. CDR3 length: 15 amino acids.

This sequence joins TRBV11-2 and TRBJ2-5; tentatively, D is TRBD2 (5 bases). Germline V CDR1 and CDR2: SGHAT, FQNNGV. Deletions cut 5 bases from V and 4 bases from J, with 8 bases between. The CDR3 is made up of 12 amino acids. The CDR3 here is CASSPAGETQYF. CDR3 nucleotides: TGTGCCAGCAGCCCGGCGGGAGAGACCCAGTACTTC.

This chain links TRBV2 with TRBJ2-7; 7 bases are a match to TRBD1. In germline, CDR1 is SNHLY, CDR2 FYNNEI. V was pared by 11 bases and J by 1 base, with 14 bases of the junction left unmatched. The CDR3 covers 15 residues. CDR3 DNA sequence: TGTGCCGGGGTGGGCGAGGGGGCCGCTTCCTACGAGCAGTACTTC. As protein: CAGVGEGAASYEQYF.

This clone was seen only once. V is TRBV5-1 and J is TRBJ1-2; no clear D. CDR3 length: 14 amino acids. V lost 0 bases, J lost 7 bases, and 13 bases lay in between. The V gene's germline CDR1 is SGHRS and CDR2 YFSETQ. Written as DNA, the CDR3 is TGCGCCAGCAGCTTGGGGGTGGACTTCGGTGGCTACACCTTC. Its translation is CASSLGVDFGGYTF.